This is a list of T cell receptor beta chains from one sample in a study of T cell responses to AZD1222 COVID-19 vaccine. Here immunoSEQ multiplex PCR was the method, and the copy in TCRdb shows in-frame clones only, minus some. The sample lists approximately 170,000 clones, 90% to 95% seen once, with around 0.99% in the top ten. This specimen consisted of peripheral blood, obtained 28 days after the second AZD1222 dose. Receptor source: an adult who received the AZD1222 COVID-19 vaccine. The CDR3 runs from the conserved cysteine through the conserved F or W. D genes are given only for firm matches. Expanded clones are given a class, and other clones once, few, many or no size at all.

J gene,V gene,CDR3 length,D gene,clone size,CDR3 DNA,CDR3 protein
TRBJ2-1,TRBV19,17,NA,NA,TGTGCCAGTAGTATAGATGGATCACGGGGGACCTACAATGAGCAGTTCTTC,CASSIDGSRGTYNEQFF
TRBJ1-2,TRBV3-1/TRBV3-2,15,NA,NA,TGTGCCAGCAGCCACGGGCAAGCTCAAAACTATGGCTACACCTTC,CASSHGQAQNYGYTF
TRBJ2-3,TRBV18,15,NA,NA,TGTGCCAGCGCCTTCTCGACAGGAAACACAGATACGCAGTATTTT,CASAFSTGNTDTQYF
TRBJ1-2,TRBV14,13,TRBD1,NA,TGTGCCAGCAGCCAGGGACAGTGGGACGGCTACACCTTC,CASSQGQWDGYTF
TRBJ1-1,TRBV19,14,NA,NA,TGTGCCAGTAGTCCCCAGGGAAAAAACACTGAAGCTTTCTTT,CASSPQGKNTEAFF
TRBJ1-5,TRBV10-3,14,NA,once,TGTGCCATCAGTGGTGGGAGGGAAGATCAGCCCCAGCATTTT,CAISGGREDQPQHF
TRBJ2-1,TRBV9,13,NA,NA,TGTGCCAGCGCCCCGGACACCTACAATGAGCAGTTCTTC,CASAPDTYNEQFF
TRBJ2-2,TRBV3-1/TRBV3-2,14,NA,NA,TGTGCCAGCAGCCAAGCAGGGCCCGGCGGGGAGCTGTTTTTT,CASSQAGPGGELFF
TRBJ2-1,TRBV4-1,14,NA,once,TGCGCCAGCAGCCAAGCGGACATATACAATGAGCAGTTCTTC,CASSQADIYNEQFF
TRBJ1-2,TRBV3-1/TRBV3-2,15,TRBD1,few,TGTGCCAGCAGCCCCCGGGACAGGGAGGGCTATGGCTACACCTTC,CASSPRDREGYGYTF
TRBJ2-2,TRBV10-2,20,TRBD1,NA,TGCGCCAGCAGTGAGTCTGAGGGGCTGACAGGGTGGATGTTCACCGGGGAGCTGTTTTTT,CASSESEGLTGWMFTGELFF
TRBJ2-1,TRBV24-1,11,NA,NA,TGTGCCACCAGTCGGGATGATGAGCAGTTCTTC,CATSRDDEQFF
TRBJ1-2,TRBV6-5,14,NA,NA,TGTGCCAGCTCAACACACCGGGGATCCTATGGCTACACCTTC,CASSTHRGSYGYTF
TRBJ2-2,TRBV11-2,16,NA,NA,TGTGCCAGCAGCCTCACGGGGACTCCGACCACCGGGGAGCTGTTTTTT,CASSLTGTPTTGELFF
TRBJ1-2,TRBV7-9,15,NA,NA,TGTGCCAGCAGCTTAGATGGGCTTTGGGTTCCTGGCTACACCTTC,CASSLDGLWVPGYTF
TRBJ2-3,TRBV12-3/TRBV12-4,13,NA,NA,TGTGCCAGCAGCCCAAGTGCAATAAATACGCAGTATTTT,CASSPSAINTQYF
TRBJ1-2,TRBV6-6,15,NA,NA,TGTGCCAGCAGTCCCCACAACTACGGCAACTATGGCTACACCTTC,CASSPHNYGNYGYTF
TRBJ1-1,TRBV28,15,NA,NA,TGTGCCAGCAGTTTATATTTTCAGGACAACACTGAAGCTTTCTTT,CASSLYFQDNTEAFF